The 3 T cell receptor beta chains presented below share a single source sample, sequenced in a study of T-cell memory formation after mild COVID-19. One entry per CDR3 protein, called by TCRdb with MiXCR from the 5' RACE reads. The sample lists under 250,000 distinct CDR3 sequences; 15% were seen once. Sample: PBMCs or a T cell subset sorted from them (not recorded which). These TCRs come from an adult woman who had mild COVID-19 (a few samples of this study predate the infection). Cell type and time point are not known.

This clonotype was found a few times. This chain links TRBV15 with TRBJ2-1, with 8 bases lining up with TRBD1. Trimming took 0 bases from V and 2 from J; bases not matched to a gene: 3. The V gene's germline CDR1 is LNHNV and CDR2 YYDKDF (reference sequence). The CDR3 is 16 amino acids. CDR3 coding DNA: TGTGCCACCAGCAGAGAGACAGGGGTTCCCTACAATGAGCAGTTCTTC. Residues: CATSRETGVPYNEQFF.

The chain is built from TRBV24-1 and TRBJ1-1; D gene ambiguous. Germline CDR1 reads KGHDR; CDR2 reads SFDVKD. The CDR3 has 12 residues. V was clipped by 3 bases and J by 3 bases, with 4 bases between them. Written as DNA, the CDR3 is TGTGCCACCAGTGATGCCGACACTGAAGCTTTCTTT. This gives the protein CATSDADTEAFF.

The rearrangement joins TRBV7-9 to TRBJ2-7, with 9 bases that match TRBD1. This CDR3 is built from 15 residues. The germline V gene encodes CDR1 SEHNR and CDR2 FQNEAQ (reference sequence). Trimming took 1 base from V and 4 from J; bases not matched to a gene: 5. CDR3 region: CASSLVQGARYEQYF. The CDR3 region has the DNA TGTGCCAGCAGCTTAGTACAGGGGGCTAGGTACGAGCAGTACTTC.